Listed here are 27 T cell receptor beta chains from one sample, sequenced in a study of shared clonotypes between healthy human individuals. Using immunoSEQ multiplex PCR, the repertoire was profiled, and TCRdb retains in-frame clones only, with some absent. The profile shows 2 million to 2.5 million clones, approximately 96% of them singletons. The sequencing sample was made of naive CD4+ T cells sorted from blood. Subset reported: CD45RA+ positively selected. The receptors were sampled from a man aged 18 to 30 in good health.

The CDR3 region is CAISGTGPNEKLFF. The DNA for the CDR3 is TGTGCCATCAGCGGGACAGGGCCTAATGAAAAACTGTTTTTT. The chain carries TRBV10-3 and TRBJ1-4; 9 nucleotides match TRBD1. Germline V gene lookup returns CDR1 ENHRY and CDR2 SYGVKD. Trimming took 6 bases from V and 3 from J; bases not matched to a gene: 2. The CDR3 is 14 residues long.

The chain employs TRBV27 and TRBJ1-2, with 7 bases matching TRBD1. This CDR3 spans 13 amino acids. V shed 7 bases, J shed 6 bases, and the junction held 8 bases outside the gene matches. Germline CDR1 and CDR2: MNHEY and SMNVEV (reference sequence). CDR3 sequence: CASTSRDSHGYTF. CDR3 DNA sequence: TGTGCCAGCACCTCCCGGGACAGTCATGGCTACACCTTC.

The V gene is TRBV10-2, the J gene TRBJ2-7; weak D call: TRBD1 (5 bases). Germline loops: CDR1 WSHSY, CDR2 SAAADI. This CDR3 is built from 19 residues. Trimming removed 4 bases at V and 2 bases at J, with 27 bases between. The CDR3 here is CASSVPTGWGRTATYEQYF. The CDR3, as DNA: TGCGCCAGCAGTGTCCCCACTGGGTGGGGCCGAACAGCCACCTACGAGCAGTACTTC.

This chain links TRBV28 with TRBJ2-1; a possible D gene is TRBD2 (5 bases). V was pared by 5 bases and J by 3 bases, with 17 bases between. Per germline, CDR1 MDHEN and CDR2 SYDVKM. CDR3 length equals 16 residues. The CDR3 bases are TGTGCCAGCAGTCCCCTTAGGAGCGGAGTCTACAATGAGCAGTTCTTC. It yields the protein CASSPLRSGVYNEQFF.

This chain's CDR3 is CASSPHQGNEQFF. CDR3 sequence (DNA): TGTGCCAGCAGCCCACACCAGGGGAATGAGCAGTTCTTC. The J gene is TRBJ2-1, the V gene TRBV7-3, with TRBD1 as a possible D gene (6 bases). This CDR3 is built from 13 residues. Germline V gene sequence: CDR1 SGHTA, CDR2 FQGTGA. V was shortened by 5 bases and J by 7 bases, with 12 bases between the two germline ends.

The chain recombines TRBV5-1 with TRBJ1-3, with D perhaps TRBD1 (5 bases). This CDR3 spans 16 amino acids. Germline V gene lookup returns CDR1 SGHRS and CDR2 YFSETQ. The V gene lost 3 bases and the J gene lost 1 base, with 14 bases spanning the gap. The CDR3 bases are TGCGCCAGCAGCTCGTCAACAGGAGATTCTGGAAACACCATATATTTT. Encoded protein: CASSSSTGDSGNTIYF. The entire variable domain, with the rest obtained from reference TRBV5-1 and TRBJ1-3, is as follows: KAGVTQTPRYLIKTRGQQVTLSCSPISGHRSVSWYQQTPGQGLQFLFEYFSETQRNKGNFPGRFSGRQFSNSRSEMNVSTLELGDSALYLCASSSSTGDSGNTIYFGEGSWLTVV.

A single count supports this clone. This chain links TRBV13 with TRBJ1-4; D remains ambiguous. Germline V gene sequence: CDR1 PRHDT, CDR2 FYEKMQ (reference sequence). The CDR3 is 15 residues long. Trimming took 5 bases from V and 0 from J, leaving 10 bases between them. The CDR3 protein is CASSLRAPTNEKLFF. The CDR3 nucleotides read TGTGCCAGCAGCCTCCGGGCCCCAACTAATGAAAAACTGTTTTTT.

The rearrangement links TRBV7-6 to TRBJ2-1; D is undetermined. With 5 bases removed from V and 3 bases from J, the gap between germline ends came to 11 bases. CDR3 length: 14 residues. CDR1 and CDR2 (germline): SGHVS, FNYEAQ. The CDR3 bases are TGTGCCAGCAGCGCTGGACCTGACTACAATGAGCAGTTCTTC. Residues: CASSAGPDYNEQFF.

This clone was recorded once. This chain links TRBV28 with TRBJ1-2, with 11 bases matching TRBD1. Germline V gene lookup returns CDR1 MDHEN and CDR2 SYDVKM. This CDR3 spans 14 amino acids. V lost 3 bases, J lost 6 bases, and 3 bases stayed unmatched. CDR3 amino acids: CASSFRTGGDGYTF. The CDR3 DNA reads TGTGCCAGCAGTTTCCGGACAGGGGGCGATGGCTACACCTTC.

The J gene is TRBJ1-2, the V gene TRBV7-9, with 7 positions matching TRBD1. J gave up 2 bases and V 8 bases, and 5 bases lay outside the gene matches. The CDR3 covers 13 residues. Germline CDR1 reads SEHNR; CDR2 reads FQNEAQ (reference sequence). The CDR3 sequence: CASVLQGNYGYTF. CDR3 nucleotide sequence: TGTGCCAGCGTATTACAGGGGAACTATGGCTACACCTTC.

The V call is TRBV18, the J call TRBJ1-2, with 7 bases lining up with TRBD1. CDR1 and CDR2 (germline): KGHSH, LQKENI. The CDR3 extends over 14 amino acids. The V gene end was trimmed by 3 bases and the J gene end by 4 bases; junction bases not matched to a gene: 5. The CDR3 bases are TGTGCCAGCTCACCTCTGGACAGGCCCTATGGCTACACCTTC. This codes for CASSPLDRPYGYTF.

The chain carries TRBV28 and TRBJ1-2, with TRBD1 as a possible D gene (6 bases). Deletions cut 6 bases from V and 6 bases from J, with 14 bases between. Germline-derived CDR1 and CDR2 are MDHEN and SYDVKM. This CDR3 spans 13 amino acids. The CDR3 sequence is CASRAGAGDGYTF. In nucleotides, the CDR3 is TGTGCCAGCAGGGCTGGGGCAGGGGATGGCTACACCTTC.

As for this clone: The sample contains more than one DNA sequence encoding this CDR3. The genes are TRBV6-1 and TRBJ2-7; no definite D call. This CDR3 is built from 11 residues. Looked up from germline, CDR1 is MNHNS and CDR2 is SASEGT. Trimming took 3 bases from V and 3 from J, leaving 3 bases between them. The CDR3 loop reads CASSDRYEQYF. The CDR3 DNA is TGTGCCAGCAGTGATCGCTACGAGCAGTACTTC.

The chain combines TRBV19 with TRBJ1-5; D gene uncertain. V shed 1 base and J shed 5 bases, with 12 bases lying between them. This CDR3 has 15 amino acids. Per germline, CDR1 LNHDA and CDR2 SQIVND (reference sequence). The CDR3 reads CASSIGLVIDQPQHF. The CDR3 DNA reads as TGTGCCAGTAGTATAGGTCTCGTTATTGATCAGCCCCAGCATTTT.

The V call is TRBV19, the J call TRBJ1-6, with D possibly being TRBD1 (6 bases). Germline V CDR1 and CDR2: LNHDA, SQIVND (reference sequence). V dropped 4 bases and J dropped 8 bases, with 18 bases sitting between them. This CDR3 spans 16 amino acids. The CDR3 region has the DNA TGTGCCAGTAGTACTACAGGGCCCCGTTTGGATTCACCCCTCCACTTT. This translates into CASSTTGPRLDSPLHF. The whole variable domain, remainder taken from reference TRBV19 and TRBJ1-6, is DGGITQSPKYLFRKEGQNVTLSCEQNLNHDAMYWYRQDPGQGLRLIYYSQIVNDFQKGDIAEGYSVSREKKESFPLTVTSAQKNPTAFYLCASSTTGPRLDSPLHFGNGTRLTVT.

The chain links TRBV27 to TRBJ2-1; 11 bases are a match to TRBD2. Looked up from germline, CDR1 is MNHEY and CDR2 is SMNVEV (reference sequence). Trimming cost V 3 bases and J 9 bases; bases outside gene matches: 7. This CDR3 has 15 amino acids. CDR3 amino acids: CASSLGLAGGSEQFF. CDR3 DNA: TGTGCCAGCAGTTTGGGGCTAGCGGGAGGCAGTGAGCAGTTCTTC.

On this clone itself: Other DNA sequences within the sample encode an identical CDR3. This rearrangement joins TRBV6-1 to TRBJ1-5; D perhaps matches TRBD1 (6 bases). The length of the CDR3 is 13 residues. The germline V gene has CDR1 MNHNS and CDR2 SASEGT. The V and J ends lost 7 bases and 3 bases respectively, with 10 bases between them. This CDR3 reads CASIGQLNQPQHF. Written as DNA, the CDR3 is TGTGCCAGCATTGGACAGCTCAATCAGCCCCAGCATTTT.

V usage is TRBV19 and J usage is TRBJ1-1; D unresolved. CDR3 length: 13 amino acids. Trimming removed 6 bases at V and 5 bases at J, with 13 bases between. The V gene's germline CDR1 is LNHDA and CDR2 SQIVND (reference sequence). The CDR3: CASREGRKTEAFF. CDR3 nucleotide sequence: TGTGCCAGTAGGGAAGGTCGAAAGACTGAAGCTTTCTTT.

The chain has TRBV7-9 and TRBJ2-3, with D possibly being TRBD2 (7 bases). V was clipped by 0 bases and J by 3 bases, with 16 bases between them. The CDR3 is made up of 17 amino acids. In germline, CDR1 is SEHNR, CDR2 FQNEAQ (reference sequence). The CDR3 bases are TGTGCCAGCAGCTTAGCGGTTCTAGGGGGGGCAACAGATACGCAGTATTTT. Amino acids: CASSLAVLGGATDTQYF. The full variable domain, its missing parts supplied by reference TRBV7-9 and TRBJ2-3, is DTGVSQNPRHKITKRGQNVTFRCDPISEHNRLYWYRQTLGQGPEFLTYFQNEAQLEKSRLLSDRFSAERPKGSFSTLEIQRTEQGDSAMYLCASSLAVLGGATDTQYFGPGTRLTVL.

The V gene is TRBV7-9, the J gene TRBJ1-4; 7 bases fit TRBD1. The CDR3 has 15 amino acids. The junction had 7 bases not matched to a gene; V was cut back by 5 bases and J by 4 bases. Germline CDR1 and CDR2: SEHNR and FQNEAQ (reference sequence). The CDR3 sequence is CASSDYRGGNEKLFF. DNA of the CDR3: TGTGCCAGCAGCGACTACAGGGGCGGTAATGAAAAACTGTTTTTT.

Only one count was recorded for this clone. The rearrangement joins TRBV12-5 to TRBJ2-7; 11 bases map to TRBD1. Germline values: CDR1 LGHNT, CDR2 FRNRAP. The CDR3 consists of 14 residues. Germline trimming cut 7 bases from V and 4 bases from J; bases unmatched to any gene: 6. CDR3 in amino acids: CASAKGTGGYEQYF. CDR3 nucleotides: TGTGCTAGTGCCAAGGGGACAGGGGGTTACGAGCAGTACTTC. Full variable domain (remainder filled in from reference TRBV12-5 and TRBJ2-7): DARVTQTPRHKVTEMGQEVTMRCQPILGHNTVFWYRQTMMQGLELLAYFRNRAPLDDSGMPKDRFSAEMPDATLATLKIQPSEPRDSAVYFCASAKGTGGYEQYFGPGTRLTVT.

The J gene is TRBJ2-7, the V gene TRBV4-3; 11 nucleotides line up with TRBD2. The V gene's germline CDR1 is LGHNA and CDR2 YSLEER. This CDR3 is built from 16 residues. J lost 3 bases, V lost 4 bases, and 8 bases had no gene match. CDR3 nucleotides: TGCGCCAGCAGCCCCGAACCGGGACTAGCGGTCTACGAGCAGTACTTC. Translation gives CASSPEPGLAVYEQYF.

J is TRBJ1-2 and V is TRBV6-6; D is possibly TRBD1 (5 bases). The CDR3 has 13 residues. The V and J ends lost 0 bases and 6 bases respectively, with 8 bases between them. From germline, CDR1 is MNHNY and CDR2 SVGAGI (reference sequence). In DNA form, the CDR3 reads TGTGCCAGCAGTTACTCAGGGGTTAATGGCTACACCTTC. Amino acid sequence: CASSYSGVNGYTF.

V and J are TRBV10-1 and TRBJ2-2; TRBD1 aligns across 7 bases. The CDR3 spans 15 residues. V dropped 6 bases and J dropped 0; count of bases not matched to a gene: 4. Germline V gene data show CDR1 as WNHNN and CDR2 as SYGVQD (reference sequence). For the CDR3, the DNA is TGCGCCAGCAGCCCAGGGGGTGCGAACACCGGGGAGCTGTTTTTT. It specifies CASSPGGANTGELFF.

The chain is built from TRBV7-9 and TRBJ1-4; possible D gene TRBD1, 6 bases. Trimming stripped 5 bases from V and 3 bases from J, with 13 bases between. This CDR3 is built from 15 residues. Germline V lookup: CDR1 SEHNR, CDR2 FQNEAQ (reference sequence). The DNA of the CDR3 is TGTGCCAGCAGCGTGCTGAAGGGGGCTAATGAAAAACTGTTTTTT. Its translation is CASSVLKGANEKLFF.

As regards this clone: Within the sample, other DNA sequences also encode this same CDR3. The genes are TRBV7-2 and TRBJ2-7, with 11 bases fitting TRBD2. The CDR3 sequence is 15 residues long. Germline CDR1 reads SGHTA; CDR2 reads FQGNSA. Losses at the gene ends were 3 bases for V and 2 bases for J; bases not matched to a gene: 3. The CDR3, as DNA: TGTGCCAGCAGCTTGACTAGCGGGACCCCCTACGAGCAGTACTTC. Protein product: CASSLTSGTPYEQYF.

The genes are TRBV6-1 and TRBJ1-1; D is undetermined. Trimming cost V 4 bases and J 3 bases, with 12 bases left between them. The CDR3 covers 14 residues. Germline CDR1 MNHNS, CDR2 SASEGT. The CDR3 DNA reads as TGTGCCAGCAGTGTTCGGGCTGTCGACACTGAAGCTTTCTTT. Encoded protein: CASSVRAVDTEAFF.